This TCR beta chain was recorded in a study of OX40 agonist ivuxolimab in advanced cancers. Study information: Dose-escalation subjects each had hepatocellular carcinoma, melanoma, renal cell or head and neck cancer.

TCRdb's copy holds only in-frame clones and misses some; the assay was immunoSEQ multiplex PCR. The repertoire includes over 85,000 clones, approximately 89% of them detected once, and 0.27% sits in the top ten. Details on this clone: Its antigen remains unknown.

Regarding the study as a whole: Dose levels from 0.1 to 3.0 mg/kg saw CD4+ and CD8+ blood T cells expand clonally by week 6.

The sample was CD4+ or CD8+ T cells sorted from blood, taken in a trial of the OX40 agonist ivuxolimab. The receptor was isolated from an adult with an advanced solid tumor such as melanoma, head and neck, liver or kidney cancer.

The CDR3 protein is CASSLAPNGELFF. CDR3 in DNA: TGTGCCAGCAGCTTGGCCCCGAACGGGGAGCTGTTTTTT. The rearrangement joins TRBV5-5 to TRBJ2-2; D remains unclear. Per the germline V gene, CDR1 is SGHKS and CDR2 is YYEKEE (reference sequence). The CDR3 has 13 residues. Trimming took off 0 bases at V and 7 bases at J, with 7 bases between the two ends.